The 21 T cell receptor beta chains below were found in one sample sequenced in a study of T-cell reconstitution after alpha-beta-depleted transplantation in children. Unique molecular identifiers were incorporated when the TCRbeta library was constructed. Each CDR3 protein is one row after TCRdb ran MiXCR on the PCR reads. Of around 380,000 distinct CDR3 sequences listed, approximately 10% were seen once; the top ten hold about 5%. Sequencing was performed on PBMCs from the stem cell graft donor, taken from the stem cell graft. The receptor set was obtained from a human donor who donated a stem cell graft to a child with acute myeloid leukemia.

The chain recombines TRBV19 with TRBJ2-1, with D perhaps matching TRBD2 (6 bases). Trimming took 10 bases from V and 0 from J, leaving 13 bases between them. The CDR3 has 14 amino acids. Germline V gene lookup returns CDR1 LNHDA and CDR2 SQIVND (reference sequence). The chain's CDR3 is CATSFGSSYNEQFF. In DNA, the CDR3 is TGTGCCACTAGCTTCGGGAGCTCCTACAATGAGCAGTTCTTC. The full variable domain, its missing parts supplied by reference TRBV19 and TRBJ2-1, is DGGITQSPKYLFRKEGQNVTLSCEQNLNHDAMYWYRQDPGQGLRLIYYSQIVNDFQKGDIAEGYSVSREKKESFPLTVTSAQKNPTAFYLCATSFGSSYNEQFFGPGTRLTVL.

This clonotype was observed a few times. The chain uses TRBV5-1 and TRBJ2-1, with 8 bases that match TRBD2. V was pared by 0 bases and J by 4 bases, with 6 bases of the junction left unmatched. The germline gives CDR1 SGHRS, CDR2 YFSETQ. This CDR3 region has 16 residues. CDR3 sequence (DNA): TGCGCCAGCAGCTTGGACCGGGAGGGCCTATACAATGAGCAGTTCTTC. Its protein is CASSLDREGLYNEQFF.

This chain uses TRBV6-2 or TRBV6-3 with TRBJ2-1; 8 nucleotides line up with TRBD1. V lost 2 bases and J lost 6; bases outside the gene matches: 6. Per the germline V gene, CDR1 is MNHEY and CDR2 is SVGEGT. The CDR3 covers 15 residues. This chain's CDR3 is CASSYRTGGVNEQFF. CDR3 nucleotides: TGTGCCAGCAGTTACAGAACAGGGGGAGTCAATGAGCAGTTCTTC.

The V gene is TRBV5-1, the J gene TRBJ2-2; 8 bases match TRBD2. Germline V gene sequence: CDR1 SGHRS, CDR2 YFSETQ. This CDR3 region has 15 residues. The junction had 8 bases not matched to a gene; V was cut back by 7 bases and J by 3 bases. The CDR3: CASGPAGVDTGELFF. CDR3 nucleotide sequence: TGCGCCAGCGGGCCAGCGGGAGTTGACACCGGGGAGCTGTTTTTT.

The chain is built from TRBV4-1 and TRBJ2-7, with 8 bases fitting TRBD1. CDR1 is MGHRA, CDR2 YSYEKL, per germline. Unmatched junction bases numbered 10, after V lost 2 bases and J lost 7 bases. The CDR3 sequence is 15 residues long. Written as DNA, the CDR3 is TGCGCCAGCAGCCAAACAGGGGGTGGGACGGGAGAGCAGTACTTC. It specifies CASSQTGGGTGEQYF.

This clonotype occurred many times. The chain carries TRBV4-1 and TRBJ2-3; D is unresolved. CDR3 length: 15 residues. V lost 1 base and J lost 2, with 10 bases in between. Germline V gene sequence: CDR1 MGHRA, CDR2 YSYEKL. The CDR3 nucleotides are TGCGCCAGCAGCCAAGTCGCGATGGCCACAGATACGCAGTATTTT. Translated: CASSQVAMATDTQYF.

In this sample, this clonotype turned up many times. CDR3 sequence reads: CASSWEGGNTEAFF. The DNA for the CDR3 is TGTGCCAGCAGCTGGGAGGGGGGAAACACTGAAGCTTTCTTT. The genes are TRBV5-6 and TRBJ1-1; a possible D gene is TRBD1 (6 bases). CDR3 size: 14 residues. CDR1 is SGHDT, CDR2 YYEEEE, per germline. Trimming took 3 bases from V and 2 from J, leaving 11 bases between them. Full variable domain (outside the CDR3, taken from reference TRBV5-6 and TRBJ1-1): DAGVTQSPTHLIKTRGQQVTLRCSPKSGHDTVSWYQQALGQGPQFIFQYYEEEERQRGNFPDRFSGHQFPNYSSELNVNALLLGDSALYLCASSWEGGNTEAFFGQGTRLTVV.

The J gene is TRBJ2-7, the V gene TRBV27; 8 positions agree with TRBD2. Germline V CDR1 and CDR2: MNHEY, SMNVEV (reference sequence). V was pared by 2 bases and J by 6 bases, with 9 bases of the junction left unmatched. The CDR3 is 15 amino acids. CDR3 in DNA: TGTGCCAGCAGTTTAAGAGCGGGAGTTCAACGCGAGCAGTACTTC. Its protein product is CASSLRAGVQREQYF.

This rearrangement joins TRBV5-4 to TRBJ2-1; 8 bases are shared with TRBD2. The CDR3 length is 15 residues. V lost 6 bases to trimming and J lost 4 bases; unmatched junction nucleotides: 9. Germline values: CDR1 SGHNT, CDR2 YYREEE (reference sequence). Here the CDR3 DNA reads TGTGCCAGCACCAGGGGACTAGTAGGTTACAATGAGCAGTTCTTC. Its translation: CASTRGLVGYNEQFF.

This chain uses TRBV3-1 with TRBJ1-1; TRBD1 agrees at 10 bases. The CDR3 totals 14 residues. J gave up 7 bases and V 5 bases, and 7 bases lay outside the gene matches. Germline V gene lookup returns CDR1 LGHDT and CDR2 YNNKEL (reference sequence). DNA for the CDR3: TGTGCCAGCAGCGGGGACAGGGGTACGGGTGAAGCTTTCTTT. Amino acids: CASSGDRGTGEAFF.

This clonotype was recorded a few times. The chain uses TRBV7-9 and TRBJ2-7; 7 bases are a match to TRBD2. This CDR3 is 14 amino acids long. Germline V lookup: CDR1 SEHNR, CDR2 FQNEAQ (reference sequence). The V gene end was trimmed by 5 bases and the J gene end by 3 bases; junction bases not matched to a gene: 7. The CDR3 protein is CASSPLKRDYEQYF. For the CDR3, the DNA is TGTGCCAGCAGCCCCTTGAAGCGGGACTACGAGCAGTACTTC.

This rearrangement joins TRBV5-1 to TRBJ2-3; 11 bases match TRBD2. The V and J ends lost 5 bases and 2 bases, in that order; junction bases with no gene match: 4. Per the germline V gene, CDR1 is SGHRS and CDR2 is YFSETQ. The CDR3 length is 15 residues. DNA of the CDR3: TGCGCCAGCAGGACGGGACTAGCGGACACAGATACGCAGTATTTT. Protein: CASRTGLADTDTQYF.

CDR3 region: CASSQDADRNYGYTF. In DNA, the CDR3 is TGTGCCAGCAGCCAAGATGCGGACAGGAACTATGGCTACACCTTC. The chain couples TRBV4-2 to TRBJ1-2; 7 nucleotides line up with TRBD1. The CDR3 runs to 15 residues. V dropped 0 bases and J dropped 2; count of bases not matched to a gene: 3. From germline, CDR1 is LGHNA and CDR2 YNFKEQ.

This clonotype was seen at least ten times. The gene calls are TRBV12-3 or TRBV12-4 and TRBJ2-2; TRBD2 is a possible D gene (5 bases). This CDR3 comprises 12 residues. The germline V and J ends were trimmed by 7 bases and 5 bases, with 8 bases remaining between them. CDR3 loop: CASNPGTGELFF. CDR3 sequence (DNA): TGTGCCAGCAATCCGGGAACCGGGGAGCTGTTTTTT.

This clonotype was detected only a few times. This chain links TRBV10-3 with TRBJ1-2; D gene unclear. Deletions cut 8 bases from V and 4 bases from J, with 20 bases between. Germline loops: CDR1 ENHRY, CDR2 SYGVKD. The CDR3 length is 15 residues. The chain's CDR3 is CAISAASFGFYGYTF. CDR3 nucleotides: TGTGCCATCTCGGCGGCCTCTTTTGGGTTCTATGGCTACACCTTC.

This clonotype was counted only a few times. The chain employs TRBV7-3 and TRBJ2-3; TRBD1 is a possible D gene (6 bases). Per the germline V gene, CDR1 is SGHTA and CDR2 is FQGTGA. This CDR3 is 15 amino acids long. Deletions cut 1 base from V and 5 bases from J, with 13 bases between. In nucleotides, the CDR3 is TGTGCCAGCAGCTTAAGCGCCGGACAGCTAGATACGCAGTATTTT. Its protein is CASSLSAGQLDTQYF.

This clonotype occurred a few times. V gene TRBV7-3 combines with J gene TRBJ2-5; TRBD2 is a possible D gene (5 bases). Germline V gene sequence: CDR1 SGHTA, CDR2 FQGTGA. The CDR3 runs to 14 residues. The V end was cut by 3 bases, the J end by 4 bases, with 12 bases between. The CDR3 coding sequence is TGTGCCAGCAGCTTTGGGAGCCCCCCAGAGACCCAGTACTTC. This sequence encodes CASSFGSPPETQYF.

This clonotype appeared a few times. The chain couples TRBV6-6 to TRBJ2-5, with D possibly TRBD1 on 5 matching bases. Germline CDR1 reads MNHNY; CDR2 reads SVGAGI (reference sequence). This CDR3 has 12 residues. The germline V and J ends were trimmed by 5 bases and 5 bases, with 9 bases remaining between them. The CDR3 protein is CASSRGLETQYF. The DNA of the CDR3 is TGTGCCAGCAGTAGGGGTCTTGAGACCCAGTACTTC.

The chain employs TRBV6-1 and TRBJ1-5; no clear D gene. The CDR3 is 14 amino acids. The germline V gene encodes CDR1 MNHNS and CDR2 SASEGT. V gave up 1 base and J gave up 3 bases, with 7 bases separating them. Here the CDR3 reads CASSEDGANQPQHF. The CDR3 DNA reads as TGTGCCAGCAGTGAAGACGGAGCCAATCAGCCCCAGCATTTT.

There are a few counts of this clonotype. The chain employs TRBV7-8 and TRBJ2-3; 7 bases are a match to TRBD1. V lost 5 bases and J lost 2; bases outside the gene matches: 10. This CDR3 contains 16 residues. CDR1 is SGHVS, CDR2 FQNEAQ, per germline. DNA for the CDR3: TGTGCCAGCAGCAGCCAAACAGGGGAAAACACAGATACGCAGTATTTT. Its translation: CASSSQTGENTDTQYF.

The chain links TRBV20-1 to TRBJ2-2, with D possibly matching TRBD2 (6 bases). This CDR3 has 13 amino acids. Looked up from germline, CDR1 is DFQATT and CDR2 is SNEGSKA (reference sequence). V lost 6 bases and J lost 7, with 15 bases in between. The CDR3 sequence is CSAAGLRGGELFF. The CDR3 nucleotides are TGCAGTGCCGCGGGACTCCGGGGCGGGGAGCTGTTTTTT.